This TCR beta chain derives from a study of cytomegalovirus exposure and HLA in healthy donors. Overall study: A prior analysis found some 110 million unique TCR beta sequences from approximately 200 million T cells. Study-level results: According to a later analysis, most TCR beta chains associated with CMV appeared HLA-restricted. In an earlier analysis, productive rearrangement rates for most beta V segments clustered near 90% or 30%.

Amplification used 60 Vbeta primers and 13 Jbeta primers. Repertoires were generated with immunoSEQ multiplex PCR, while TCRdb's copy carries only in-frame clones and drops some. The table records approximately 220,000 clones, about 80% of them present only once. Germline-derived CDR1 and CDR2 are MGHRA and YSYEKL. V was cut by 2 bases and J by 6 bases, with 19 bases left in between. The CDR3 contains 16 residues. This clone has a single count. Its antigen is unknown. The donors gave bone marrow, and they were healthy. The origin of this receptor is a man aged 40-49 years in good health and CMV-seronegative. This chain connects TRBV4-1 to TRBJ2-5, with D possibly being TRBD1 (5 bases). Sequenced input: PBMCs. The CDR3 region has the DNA TGCGCCAGCAGCCAATCGCTAGGGGCACCCAGGCAGACCCAGTACTTC. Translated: CASSQSLGAPRQTQYF.